Listed here are 19 T cell receptor beta chains from one sample, sequenced in a study of beta chain features in type 1 diabetes. Study outcomes and limitations: Patients with Type 1 diabetes showed moderately but significantly shorter TCRB CDR3s in all four CD4+ subsets.

Their antigen targets remain unknown. Isolated RNA was reverse transcribed in full, so expressed TCRB transcripts were sequenced. Data came from immunoSEQ multiplex PCR; TCRdb stores just in-frame clones and leaves some out. The sample has about 240,000 clones; around 14% are singletons. What was sequenced was naive CD4+ T cells from blood. These receptor sequences come from a man aged 25 to 40 with type 1 diabetes.

This clone has more than one count but fewer than ten. The chain uses TRBV18 and TRBJ2-1; no definite D call. The CDR3 contains 15 residues. The germline V gene has CDR1 KGHSH and CDR2 LQKENI. The V gene lost 1 base and the J gene lost 4 bases, with 11 bases spanning the gap. CDR3 DNA: TGTGCCAGCTCACCACGGCAGGTGGGTTACAATGAGCAGTTCTTC. Protein product: CASSPRQVGYNEQFF.

A few counts support this clone. The chain links TRBV5-1 to TRBJ2-3, with 12 bases matching TRBD2. The germline V gene has CDR1 SGHRS and CDR2 YFSETQ. After removal of 5 bases from V and 5 bases from J, the junction contained 6 bases not matched to a gene. The CDR3 spans 15 residues. The CDR3 is CASRPGTSGLDTQYF. CDR3 in DNA: TGCGCCAGCAGACCCGGGACTAGCGGGTTAGATACGCAGTATTTT. The complete variable domain, with remaining parts taken from reference TRBV5-1 and TRBJ2-3, reads KAGVTQTPRYLIKTRGQQVTLSCSPISGHRSVSWYQQTPGQGLQFLFEYFSETQRNKGNFPGRFSGRQFSNSRSEMNVSTLELGDSALYLCASRPGTSGLDTQYFGPGTRLTVL.

This clone was observed a handful of times. The rearrangement joins TRBV29-1 to TRBJ2-2; 9 bases align to TRBD2. Losses at the gene ends were 2 bases for V and 1 base for J; bases not matched to a gene: 2. The CDR3 is 15 amino acids. CDR1 is SQVTM and CDR2 is ANQGSEA in the germline V gene. Here the CDR3 reads CSVERLAENTGELFF. The DNA for the CDR3 is TGCAGCGTTGAAAGACTAGCGGAGAACACCGGGGAGCTGTTTTTT.

V is TRBV27 and J is TRBJ1-4, with D unresolved. Deletions cut 6 bases from V and 0 bases from J, with 8 bases between. This CDR3 contains 14 residues. Germline values: CDR1 MNHEY, CDR2 SMNVEV (reference sequence). CDR3 region: CASSSPSTNEKLFF. The CDR3 coding sequence is TGTGCCAGCAGCTCTCCCTCAACTAATGAAAAACTGTTTTTT.

This clone was picked up a small number of times. This rearrangement joins TRBV6-5 to TRBJ1-2; 7 positions agree with TRBD1. The CDR3 sequence is 13 residues long. With V trimmed by 6 bases and J by 5 bases, 6 bases remained unmatched. The germline V gene has CDR1 MNHEY and CDR2 SVGAGI. CDR3 loop: CASSTDRVYGYTF. The CDR3 nucleotides read TGTGCCAGCAGCACCGACAGGGTTTATGGCTACACCTTC.

This clone has just a few counts. The chain employs TRBV9 and TRBJ1-2; D gene ambiguous. V was pared by 0 bases and J by 3 bases, with 6 bases between. CDR1 and CDR2 (germline): SGDLS, YYNGEE. This CDR3 is built from 13 residues. The CDR3 DNA sequence: TGTGCCAGCAGCGTAGACGGGTACTATGGCTACACCTTC. Protein product: CASSVDGYYGYTF. Using reference TRBV9 and TRBJ1-2 for the parts outside the CDR3, the full variable domain is DSGVTQTPKHLITATGQRVTLRCSPRSGDLSVYWYQQSLDQGLQFLIQYYNGEERAKGNILERFSAQQFPDLHSELNLSSLELGDSALYFCASSVDGYYGYTFGSGTRLTVV.

This clone came up a few times. The gene calls are TRBV4-2 and TRBJ1-4; no reliable D call. Trimming removed 1 base from V and 10 bases from J, with 13 bases in between. This CDR3 spans 14 amino acids. Germline CDR1 and CDR2: LGHNA and YNFKEQ. The CDR3 coding sequence is TGTGCCAGCAGCCAAGGGGCCCTCCGGGGAAAACTGTTTTTT. It specifies CASSQGALRGKLFF.

This clone turned up a few times. V gene TRBV20-1 combines with J gene TRBJ2-7; D might be TRBD1 (6 bases). This CDR3 contains 11 residues. CDR1 DFQATT and CDR2 SNEGSKA come from the germline V gene (reference sequence). V was trimmed by 6 bases and J by 2 bases, leaving 8 bases between them. CDR3 amino acids: CSATGTYEQYF. The CDR3 DNA follows: TGCAGTGCAACAGGGACCTACGAGCAGTACTTC.

This clone has just a few counts. The rearrangement links TRBV25-1 to TRBJ2-1; 11 bases are a match to TRBD1. The CDR3 totals 14 residues. Germline loops: CDR1 MGHDK, CDR2 SYGVNS. Trimming at V came to 8 bases and at J to 6 bases, leaving 6 bases not matched to a gene. The CDR3 region is CASVGQGAFNEQFF. The CDR3 DNA is TGTGCCAGCGTAGGACAGGGGGCATTCAATGAGCAGTTCTTC.

This clone was found a few times. The chain employs TRBV12-5 and TRBJ2-5; 11 bases are shared with TRBD2. The germline V gene has CDR1 LGHNT and CDR2 FRNRAP. CDR3 size: 15 residues. V was clipped by 3 bases and J by 4 bases; unmatched bases: 4. The CDR3 sequence is CASGFSLAGGETQYF. CDR3 bases: TGTGCTAGTGGTTTTTCCCTAGCGGGAGGAGAGACCCAGTACTTC.

As for this clone: The junction shows a germline mismatch at one end, possibly a read error. This chain connects TRBV7-7 to TRBJ2-5; the D gene could be TRBD1 or TRBD2 (5 bases each). Per germline, CDR1 SSHAT and CDR2 FNYEAQ (reference sequence). The CDR3 loop spans 13 amino acids. CDR3 protein: CASSLEGQETQYF. The CDR3 nucleotides read TGTGCTAGCAGCTTAGAGGGGCAAGAGACCCAGTACTTC.

The chain links TRBV6-6 to TRBJ2-7; D gene unclear. CDR1 is MNHNY and CDR2 is SVGAGI in the germline V gene (reference sequence). Trimming removed 2 bases from V and 3 bases from J, with 8 bases in between. This CDR3 is 13 amino acids long. DNA of the CDR3: TGTGCCAGCAGTTACCTGACGGGCTACGAGCAGTACTTC. Translated, it gives CASSYLTGYEQYF.

This clone was observed a handful of times. The J gene is TRBJ2-1, the V gene TRBV18, with D possibly being TRBD2 (6 bases). The germline V gene has CDR1 KGHSH and CDR2 LQKENI. V lost 4 bases and J 10 bases, leaving 14 bases between the germline ends. The CDR3 contains 13 residues. CDR3 bases: TGTGCCAGCTCACTTTGGACGGGGGAGGAGCAGTTCTTC. It specifies CASSLWTGEEQFF.

This clone was detected only a few times. The chain links TRBV10-3 to TRBJ2-3; TRBD2 aligns across 9 bases. The V and J ends lost 8 bases and 2 bases, in that order; junction bases with no gene match: 8. This CDR3 is built from 15 residues. The V gene's germline CDR1 is ENHRY and CDR2 SYGVKD. The CDR3 protein is CAISAWTSVTDTQYF. CDR3 in DNA: TGTGCCATCTCAGCATGGACTAGCGTCACAGATACGCAGTATTTT.

The chain recombines TRBV29-1 with TRBJ2-7, with 8 positions matching TRBD1. CDR3 size: 12 residues. Germline assignment: CDR1 SQVTM and CDR2 ANQGSEA. The V segment lost 7 bases and the J segment 7 bases; nucleotides outside the gene matches: 9. In nucleotides, the CDR3 is TGCAGCGCAGGGACAGGTTTTAGGGAGCAGTACTTC. This codes for CSAGTGFREQYF.

The chain links TRBV4-1 to TRBJ1-4; the D gene is possibly TRBD1 (6 bases). Trimming shortened V by 1 base and J by 7 bases, and 10 bases separated the two germline ends. The CDR3 sequence is 14 residues long. CDR1 is MGHRA and CDR2 is YSYEKL in the germline V gene. Here the CDR3 reads CASSQVGASEKLFF. In DNA, the CDR3 is TGCGCCAGCAGCCAAGTGGGGGCTAGTGAAAAACTGTTTTTT.

The chain combines TRBV30 with TRBJ2-3, with 13 bases that match TRBD2. With V trimmed by 2 bases and J by 6 bases, 5 bases remained unmatched. CDR1 and CDR2 from the germline V gene are GTSNPN and SVGIG (reference sequence). The CDR3 sequence is 15 residues long. CDR3 loop: CAWSLTSGGADTQYF. The DNA of the CDR3 is TGTGCCTGGAGTCTCACTAGCGGGGGGGCGGATACGCAGTATTTT.

This clone turned up a few times. V usage is TRBV7-9 and J usage is TRBJ1-2, with D uncertain. With 3 bases removed from V and 3 bases from J, the gap between germline ends came to 5 bases. The CDR3 runs to 12 residues. In germline, CDR1 is SEHNR, CDR2 FQNEAQ (reference sequence). The CDR3 sequence: CASSFADYGYTF. CDR3 nucleotide sequence: TGTGCCAGCAGCTTTGCGGACTATGGCTACACCTTC.

This clone was counted only a few times. This chain links TRBV5-4 with TRBJ2-5; 12 bases match TRBD2. Per germline, CDR1 SGHNT and CDR2 YYREEE (reference sequence). The CDR3 consists of 15 residues. The trim removed 4 bases at V and 3 bases at J, leaving 4 bases unmatched. The CDR3 loop reads CASSKTSGGKETQYF. The CDR3 DNA follows: TGTGCCAGCAGCAAGACTAGCGGGGGAAAAGAGACCCAGTACTTC.